This T cell receptor beta chain emerged from a study of T cell responses to AZD1222 COVID-19 vaccine. Profiling relied on immunoSEQ multiplex PCR, and the TCRdb table lists in-frame clones only, not all of them. The table shows over 100,000 clones, with about 90% occurring only once. Germline CDR1 and CDR2: MNHEY and SVGAGI. The CDR3 consists of 13 residues. V lost 6 bases, J lost 5 bases, and 10 bases lay in between. Specimen: peripheral blood, collected on day 0 of AZD1222 vaccination. The chain joins TRBV6-5 to TRBJ1-4, with a weak D call TRBD1 (6 bases). The TCR was taken from an adult in good health. CDR3 in amino acids: CASRRGENEKLFF. The CDR3 nucleotides are TGTGCCAGCAGGAGGGGGGAAAATGAAAAACTGTTTTTT.